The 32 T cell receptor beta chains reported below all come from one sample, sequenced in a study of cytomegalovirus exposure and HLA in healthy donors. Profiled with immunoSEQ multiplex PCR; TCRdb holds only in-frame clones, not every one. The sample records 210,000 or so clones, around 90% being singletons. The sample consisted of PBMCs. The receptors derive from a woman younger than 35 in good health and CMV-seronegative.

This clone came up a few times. The CDR3 loop is CASRPMDIYTEAFF. The CDR3 nucleotides read TGTGCCAGTCGCCCCATGGACATATACACTGAAGCTTTCTTT. The chain couples TRBV19 to TRBJ1-1, with a possible D match to TRBD1 (5 bases). This CDR3 has 14 residues. CDR1 LNHDA and CDR2 SQIVND come from the germline V gene (reference sequence). Trimming cost V 8 bases and J 3 bases, with 16 bases left between them.

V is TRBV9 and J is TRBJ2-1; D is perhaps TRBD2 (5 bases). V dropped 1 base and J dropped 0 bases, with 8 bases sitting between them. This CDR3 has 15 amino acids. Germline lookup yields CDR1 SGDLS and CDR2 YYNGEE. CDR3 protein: CASSVLEASYNEQFF. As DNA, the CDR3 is TGTGCCAGCAGCGTATTGGAGGCCTCCTACAATGAGCAGTTCTTC.

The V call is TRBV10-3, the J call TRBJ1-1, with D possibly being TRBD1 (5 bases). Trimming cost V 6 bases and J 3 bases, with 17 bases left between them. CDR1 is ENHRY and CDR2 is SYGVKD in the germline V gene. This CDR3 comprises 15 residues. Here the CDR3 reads CAIRADRAGDTEAFF. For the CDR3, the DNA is TGTGCCATCAGGGCAGATAGAGCGGGGGACACTGAAGCTTTCTTT.

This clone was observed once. CDR3 coding DNA: TGTGCCAGCAAAATGGCTAGCGGAGGGGACAATGAGCAGTTCTTC. Translated: CASKMASGGDNEQFF. The chain recombines TRBV27 with TRBJ2-1; 7 bases fit TRBD2. V shed 7 bases and J 5 bases; nucleotides not matched to a gene: 11. This CDR3 comprises 15 residues. CDR1 and CDR2 (germline): MNHEY, SMNVEV (reference sequence).

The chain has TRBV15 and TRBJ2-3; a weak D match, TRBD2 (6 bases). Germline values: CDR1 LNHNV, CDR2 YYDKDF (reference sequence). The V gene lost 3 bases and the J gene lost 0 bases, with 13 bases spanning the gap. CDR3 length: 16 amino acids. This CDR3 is CATSSPRGLSTDTQYF. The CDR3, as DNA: TGTGCCACCAGCAGTCCCCGGGGACTTAGCACAGATACGCAGTATTTT.

Written as DNA, the CDR3 is TGTGCCAGCAGCTCCGGGACTTACGAGGAGCAGTACTTC. Translated, it gives CASSSGTYEEQYF. The chain carries TRBV6-5 and TRBJ2-7, with D perhaps matching TRBD2 (6 bases). V was trimmed by 6 bases and J by 7 bases, leaving 16 bases between them. The CDR3 extends over 13 amino acids. Germline CDR1 MNHEY, CDR2 SVGAGI.

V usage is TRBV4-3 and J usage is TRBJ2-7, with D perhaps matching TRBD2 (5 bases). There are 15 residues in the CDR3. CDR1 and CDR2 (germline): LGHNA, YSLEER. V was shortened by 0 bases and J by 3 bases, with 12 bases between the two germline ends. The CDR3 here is CASSQDRTGNYEQYF. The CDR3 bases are TGCGCCAGCAGCCAAGATAGGACGGGGAACTACGAGCAGTACTTC.

CDR3 DNA: TGTGCCAGTAGTTCCGGACAAAGATTCCAAGAGACCCAGTACTTC. Its translation: CASSSGQRFQETQYF. The chain couples TRBV19 to TRBJ2-5; tentative D call: TRBD1 (5 bases). The germline V gene encodes CDR1 LNHDA and CDR2 SQIVND (reference sequence). The CDR3 covers 15 residues. The V gene lost 5 bases and the J gene lost 1 base, with 14 bases spanning the gap. The whole variable domain, filled in from reference TRBV19 and TRBJ2-5, reads DGGITQSPKYLFRKEGQNVTLSCEQNLNHDAMYWYRQDPGQGLRLIYYSQIVNDFQKGDIAEGYSVSREKKESFPLTVTSAQKNPTAFYLCASSSGQRFQETQYFGPGTRLLVL.

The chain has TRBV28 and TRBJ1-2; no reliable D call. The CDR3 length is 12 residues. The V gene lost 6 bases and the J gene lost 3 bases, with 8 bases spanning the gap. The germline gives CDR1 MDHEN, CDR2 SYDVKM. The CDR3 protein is CASRVSDYGYTF. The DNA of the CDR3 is TGTGCCAGCAGGGTCAGTGACTATGGCTACACCTTC.

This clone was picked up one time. CDR3 coding DNA: TGTGCCAGCAGTTACTCTTTTGCGAAGAGGGCTGAAGCTTTCTTT. It yields the protein CASSYSFAKRAEAFF. V and J are TRBV6-5 and TRBJ1-1, with D uncertain. This CDR3 has 15 amino acids. Trimming took 0 bases from V and 6 from J, leaving 14 bases between them. The germline gives CDR1 MNHEY, CDR2 SVGAGI.

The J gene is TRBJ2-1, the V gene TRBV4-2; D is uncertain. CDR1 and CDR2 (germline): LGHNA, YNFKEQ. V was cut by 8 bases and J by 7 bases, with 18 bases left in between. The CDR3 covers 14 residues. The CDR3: CASREVGTRNEQFF. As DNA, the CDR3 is TGTGCCAGCCGAGAGGTCGGCACTCGGAATGAGCAGTTCTTC.

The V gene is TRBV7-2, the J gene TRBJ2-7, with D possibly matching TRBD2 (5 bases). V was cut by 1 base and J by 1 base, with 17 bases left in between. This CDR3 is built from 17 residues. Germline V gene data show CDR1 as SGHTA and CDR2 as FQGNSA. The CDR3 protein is CASSLGSGSWGSYEQYF. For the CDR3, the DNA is TGTGCCAGCAGCTTAGGGAGCGGATCTTGGGGTTCCTACGAGCAGTACTTC.

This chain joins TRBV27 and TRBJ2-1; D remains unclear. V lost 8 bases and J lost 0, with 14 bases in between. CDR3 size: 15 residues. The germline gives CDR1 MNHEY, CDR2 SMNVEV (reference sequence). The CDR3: CASRAHLLSYNEQFF. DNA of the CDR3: TGTGCCAGCCGAGCGCACCTACTCTCCTACAATGAGCAGTTCTTC.

The CDR3 DNA reads as TGTGCCAGCAGACCACTGAGGGGGACCCACGAGCAGTACTTC. Encoded protein: CASRPLRGTHEQYF. The gene calls are TRBV6-5 and TRBJ2-7; maybe TRBD1 (6 bases). V shed 6 bases and J shed 5 bases, with 17 bases lying between them. This CDR3 has 14 residues. The germline gives CDR1 MNHEY, CDR2 SVGAGI.

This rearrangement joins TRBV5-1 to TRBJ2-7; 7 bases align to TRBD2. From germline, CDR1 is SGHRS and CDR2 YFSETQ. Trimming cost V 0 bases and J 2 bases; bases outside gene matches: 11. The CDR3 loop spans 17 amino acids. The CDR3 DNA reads TGCGCCAGCAGCTTGGCCAACGGCGGGAGTCTAACCTACGAGCAGTACTTC. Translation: CASSLANGGSLTYEQYF.

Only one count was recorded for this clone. CDR3 nucleotide sequence: TGTGCCAGCAGCCCTGCAAACACCCACAATGAGCAGTTCTTC. This encodes CASSPANTHNEQFF. V and J are TRBV4-2 and TRBJ2-1, with D hard to call. Per germline, CDR1 LGHNA and CDR2 YNFKEQ. This CDR3 spans 14 amino acids. Between the trimmed V and J ends, which lost 4 bases and 5 bases, there was a span of 12 bases.

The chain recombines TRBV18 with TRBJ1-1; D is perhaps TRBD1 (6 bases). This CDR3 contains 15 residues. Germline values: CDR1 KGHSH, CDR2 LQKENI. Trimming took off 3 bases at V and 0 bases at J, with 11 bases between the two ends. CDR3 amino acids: CASSPYREMNTEAFF. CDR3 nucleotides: TGTGCCAGCTCACCGTACAGGGAGATGAACACTGAAGCTTTCTTT.

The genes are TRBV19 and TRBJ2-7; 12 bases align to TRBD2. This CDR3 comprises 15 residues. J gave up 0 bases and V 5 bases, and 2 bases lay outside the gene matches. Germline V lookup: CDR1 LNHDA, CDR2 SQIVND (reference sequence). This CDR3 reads CASSVLAGGSYEQYF. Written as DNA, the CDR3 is TGTGCCAGTAGTGTACTAGCGGGAGGCTCCTACGAGCAGTACTTC.

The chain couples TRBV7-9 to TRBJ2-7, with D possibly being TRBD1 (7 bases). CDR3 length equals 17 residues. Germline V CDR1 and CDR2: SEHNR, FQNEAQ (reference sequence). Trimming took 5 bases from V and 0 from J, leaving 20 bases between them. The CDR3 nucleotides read TGTGCCAGCAGCCTCCACCACAGGGGACTGAGCTCCTACGAGCAGTACTTC. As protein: CASSLHHRGLSSYEQYF.

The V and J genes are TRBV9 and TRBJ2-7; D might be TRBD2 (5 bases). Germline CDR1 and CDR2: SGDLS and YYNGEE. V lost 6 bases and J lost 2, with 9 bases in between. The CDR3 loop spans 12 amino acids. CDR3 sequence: CASKRDTYEQYF. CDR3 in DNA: TGTGCCAGCAAGAGGGATACCTACGAGCAGTACTTC. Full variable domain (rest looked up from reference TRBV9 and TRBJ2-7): DSGVTQTPKHLITATGQRVTLRCSPRSGDLSVYWYQQSLDQGLQFLIQYYNGEERAKGNILERFSAQQFPDLHSELNLSSLELGDSALYFCASKRDTYEQYFGPGTRLTVT.

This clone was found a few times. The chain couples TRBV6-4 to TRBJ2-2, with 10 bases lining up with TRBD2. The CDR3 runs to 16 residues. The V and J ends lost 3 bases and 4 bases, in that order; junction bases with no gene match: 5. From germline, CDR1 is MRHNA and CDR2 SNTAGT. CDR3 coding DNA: TGTGCCAGCAGTGAGCTAGCGGGAGTCGGCACCGGGGAGCTGTTTTTT. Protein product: CASSELAGVGTGELFF.

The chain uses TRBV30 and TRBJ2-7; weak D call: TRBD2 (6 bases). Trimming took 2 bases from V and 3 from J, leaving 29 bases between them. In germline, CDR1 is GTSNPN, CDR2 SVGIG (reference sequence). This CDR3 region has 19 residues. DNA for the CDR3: TGTGCCTGGAGTTTGACTAGAGGTTTTTTCGGTGAGGAAGGCTACGAGCAGTACTTC. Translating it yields CAWSLTRGFFGEEGYEQYF.

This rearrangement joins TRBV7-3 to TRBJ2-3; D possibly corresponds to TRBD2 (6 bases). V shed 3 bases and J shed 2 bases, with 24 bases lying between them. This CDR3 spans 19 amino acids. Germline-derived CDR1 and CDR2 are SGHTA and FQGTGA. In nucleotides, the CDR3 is TGTGCCAGCAGCTTTGATACCGGTCCGGGGAGGCCCTACACAGATACGCAGTATTTT. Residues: CASSFDTGPGRPYTDTQYF.

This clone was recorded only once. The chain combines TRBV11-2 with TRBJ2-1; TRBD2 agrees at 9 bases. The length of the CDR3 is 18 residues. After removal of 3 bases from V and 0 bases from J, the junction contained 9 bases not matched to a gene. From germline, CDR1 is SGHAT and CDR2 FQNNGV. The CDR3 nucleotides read TGTGCCAGCAGCTTGGGGCGACTAGCGGCCCACTCCTACAATGAGCAGTTCTTC. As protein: CASSLGRLAAHSYNEQFF.

The CDR3 region is CASSRGQGVLEQYF. The CDR3 DNA follows: TGTGCCAGCTCACGAGGACAGGGAGTATTGGAGCAGTACTTC. The chain is built from TRBV18 and TRBJ2-7, with TRBD1 matching 8 bases. The trim removed 4 bases at V and 7 bases at J, leaving 9 bases unmatched. Germline V lookup: CDR1 KGHSH, CDR2 LQKENI. This CDR3 is 14 amino acids long.

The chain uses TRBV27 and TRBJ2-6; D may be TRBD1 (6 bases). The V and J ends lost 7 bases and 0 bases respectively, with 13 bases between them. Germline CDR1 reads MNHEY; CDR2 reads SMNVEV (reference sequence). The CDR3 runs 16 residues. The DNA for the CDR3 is TGTGCCAGCAAATTAGGGGGATACTCTGGGGCCAACGTCCTGACTTTC. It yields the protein CASKLGGYSGANVLTF.

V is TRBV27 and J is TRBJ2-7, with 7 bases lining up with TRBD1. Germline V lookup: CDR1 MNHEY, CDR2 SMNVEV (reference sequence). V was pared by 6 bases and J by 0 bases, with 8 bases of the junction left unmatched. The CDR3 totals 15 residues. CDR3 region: CASRMGQRSSYEQYF. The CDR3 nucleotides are TGTGCCAGCAGAATGGGACAGCGAAGCTCCTACGAGCAGTACTTC.

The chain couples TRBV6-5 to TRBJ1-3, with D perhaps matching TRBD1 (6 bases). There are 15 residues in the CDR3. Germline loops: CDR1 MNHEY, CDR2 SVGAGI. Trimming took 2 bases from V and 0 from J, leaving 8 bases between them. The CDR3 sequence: CASSYAGASGNTIYF. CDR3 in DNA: TGTGCCAGCAGTTACGCAGGGGCCTCTGGAAACACCATATATTTT.

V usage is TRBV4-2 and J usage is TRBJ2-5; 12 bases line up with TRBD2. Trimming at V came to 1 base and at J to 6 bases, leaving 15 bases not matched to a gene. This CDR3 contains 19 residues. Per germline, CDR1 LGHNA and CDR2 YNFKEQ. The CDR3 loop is CASSQGSTSGRRLAQTQYF. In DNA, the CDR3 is TGTGCCAGCAGCCAAGGTTCGACTAGCGGGAGAAGGTTGGCTCAGACCCAGTACTTC.

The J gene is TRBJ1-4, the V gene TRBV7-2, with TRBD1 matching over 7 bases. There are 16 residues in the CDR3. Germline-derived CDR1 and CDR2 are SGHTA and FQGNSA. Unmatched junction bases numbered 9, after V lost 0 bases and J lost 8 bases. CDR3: CASSLAGGARGEKLFF. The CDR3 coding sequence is TGTGCCAGCAGCTTAGCGGGTGGGGCCAGGGGGGAAAAACTGTTTTTT.

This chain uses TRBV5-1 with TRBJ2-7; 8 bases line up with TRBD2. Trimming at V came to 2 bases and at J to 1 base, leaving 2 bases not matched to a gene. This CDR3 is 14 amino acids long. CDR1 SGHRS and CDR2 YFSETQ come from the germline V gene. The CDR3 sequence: CASSFRGGSYEQYF. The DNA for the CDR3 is TGCGCCAGCAGCTTCCGGGGGGGATCCTACGAGCAGTACTTC.

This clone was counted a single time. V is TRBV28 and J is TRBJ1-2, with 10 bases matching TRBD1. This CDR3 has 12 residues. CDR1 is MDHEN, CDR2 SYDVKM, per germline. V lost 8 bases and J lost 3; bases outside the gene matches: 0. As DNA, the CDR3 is TGTGCCAGCGACAGGGGGCACTATGGCTACACCTTC. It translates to CASDRGHYGYTF.